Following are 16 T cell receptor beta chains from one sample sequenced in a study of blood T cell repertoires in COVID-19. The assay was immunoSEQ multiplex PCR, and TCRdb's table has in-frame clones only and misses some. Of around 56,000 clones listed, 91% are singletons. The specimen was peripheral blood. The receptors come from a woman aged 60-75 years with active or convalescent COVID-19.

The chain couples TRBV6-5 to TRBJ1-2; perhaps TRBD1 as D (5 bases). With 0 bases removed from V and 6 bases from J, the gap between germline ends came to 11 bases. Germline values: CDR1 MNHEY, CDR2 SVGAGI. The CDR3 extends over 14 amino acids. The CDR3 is CASSYSAGHNGYTF. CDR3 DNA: TGTGCCAGCAGTTACTCGGCGGGGCACAATGGCTACACCTTC.

CDR3 protein: CASPSSGPSSYNEQFF. The CDR3 bases are TGTGCCTCTCCGTCGAGCGGGCCGAGCTCCTACAATGAGCAGTTCTTC. The chain recombines TRBV30 with TRBJ2-1; D is perhaps TRBD2 (6 bases). Germline loops: CDR1 GTSNPN, CDR2 SVGIG (reference sequence). The CDR3 is 16 amino acids. V lost 7 bases and J lost 0, with 19 bases in between.

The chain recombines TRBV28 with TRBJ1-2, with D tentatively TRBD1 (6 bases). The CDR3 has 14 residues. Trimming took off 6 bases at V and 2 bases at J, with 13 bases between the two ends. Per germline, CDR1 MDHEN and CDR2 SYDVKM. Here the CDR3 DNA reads TGTGCCAGCAGCCTAGGGACACAGAACTATGGCTACACCTTC. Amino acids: CASSLGTQNYGYTF.

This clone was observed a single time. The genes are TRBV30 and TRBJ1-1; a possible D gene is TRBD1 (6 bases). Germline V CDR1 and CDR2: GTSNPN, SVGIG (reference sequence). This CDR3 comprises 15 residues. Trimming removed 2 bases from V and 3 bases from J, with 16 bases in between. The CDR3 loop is CAWSHTGLGYTEAFF. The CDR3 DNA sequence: TGTGCCTGGAGTCATACAGGGTTGGGATACACTGAAGCTTTCTTT.

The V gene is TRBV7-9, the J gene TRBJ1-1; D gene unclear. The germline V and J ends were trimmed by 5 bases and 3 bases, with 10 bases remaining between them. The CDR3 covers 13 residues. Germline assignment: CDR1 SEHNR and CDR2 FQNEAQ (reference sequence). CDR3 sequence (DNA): TGTGCCAGCAGCCCAGGCTTGGACACTGAAGCTTTCTTT. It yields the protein CASSPGLDTEAFF.

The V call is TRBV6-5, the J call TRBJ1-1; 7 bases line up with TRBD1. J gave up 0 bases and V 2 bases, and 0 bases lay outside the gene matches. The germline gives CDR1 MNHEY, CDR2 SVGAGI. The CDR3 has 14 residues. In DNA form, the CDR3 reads TGTGCCAGCAGTTACGGACAGGTGAACACTGAAGCTTTCTTT. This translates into CASSYGQVNTEAFF.

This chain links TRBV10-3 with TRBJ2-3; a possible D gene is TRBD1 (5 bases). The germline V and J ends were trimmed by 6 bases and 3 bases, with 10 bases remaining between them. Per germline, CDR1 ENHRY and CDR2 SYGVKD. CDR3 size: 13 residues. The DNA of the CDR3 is TGTGCCATCAGCCGACCAGGGACAGATACGCAGTATTTT. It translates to CAISRPGTDTQYF.

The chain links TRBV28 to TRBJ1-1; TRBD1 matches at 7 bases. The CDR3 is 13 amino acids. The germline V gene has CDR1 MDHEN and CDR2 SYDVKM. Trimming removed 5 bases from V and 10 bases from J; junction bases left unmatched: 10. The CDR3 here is CASSQKYRGRAFF. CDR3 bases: TGTGCCAGCAGTCAAAAATACAGGGGACGAGCTTTCTTT.

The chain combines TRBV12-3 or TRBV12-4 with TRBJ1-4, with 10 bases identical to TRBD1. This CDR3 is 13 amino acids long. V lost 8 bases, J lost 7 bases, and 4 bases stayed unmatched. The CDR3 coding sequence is TGTGCCAGCTGGACAGGGGGGGGTGAAAAACTGTTTTTT. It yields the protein CASWTGGGEKLFF.

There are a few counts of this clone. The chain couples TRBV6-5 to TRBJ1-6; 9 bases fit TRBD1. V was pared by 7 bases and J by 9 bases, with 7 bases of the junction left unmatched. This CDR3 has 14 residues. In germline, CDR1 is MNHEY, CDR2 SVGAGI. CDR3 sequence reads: CASTRDRVGSPLHF. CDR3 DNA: TGTGCCAGCACCCGGGACAGGGTCGGTTCACCCCTCCACTTT.

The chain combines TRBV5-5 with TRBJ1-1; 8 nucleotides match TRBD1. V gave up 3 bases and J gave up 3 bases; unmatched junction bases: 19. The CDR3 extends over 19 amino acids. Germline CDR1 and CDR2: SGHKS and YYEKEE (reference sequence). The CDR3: CASSYTRQGFYWPDTEAFF. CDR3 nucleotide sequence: TGTGCCAGCAGCTATACGCGACAGGGGTTCTATTGGCCGGACACTGAAGCTTTCTTT.

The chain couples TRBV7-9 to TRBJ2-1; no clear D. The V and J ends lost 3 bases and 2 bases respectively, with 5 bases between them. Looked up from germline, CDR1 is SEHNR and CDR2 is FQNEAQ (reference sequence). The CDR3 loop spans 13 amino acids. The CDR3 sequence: CASSFSAYNEQFF. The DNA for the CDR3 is TGTGCCAGCAGCTTCTCGGCCTACAATGAGCAGTTCTTC.

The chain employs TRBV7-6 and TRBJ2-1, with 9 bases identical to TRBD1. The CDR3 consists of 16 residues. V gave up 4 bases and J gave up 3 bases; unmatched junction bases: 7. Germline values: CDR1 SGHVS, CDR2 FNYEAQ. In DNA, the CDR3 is TGTGCCAGCAGCTCCTTAGACAGGGGGTACTACAATGAGCAGTTCTTC. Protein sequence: CASSSLDRGYYNEQFF.

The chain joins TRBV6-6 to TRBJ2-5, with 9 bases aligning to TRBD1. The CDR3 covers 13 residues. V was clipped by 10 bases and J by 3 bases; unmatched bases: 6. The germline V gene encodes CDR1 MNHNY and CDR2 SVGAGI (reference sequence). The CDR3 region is CAIRTGEEETQYF. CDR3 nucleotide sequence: TGTGCCATCCGGACAGGGGAGGAAGAGACCCAGTACTTC.

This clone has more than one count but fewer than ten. CDR3 DNA: TGTGCCAGCAGCTTAGTCGGGAGGGGGCGCTTAAACTATGGCTACACCTTC. Its translation: CASSLVGRGRLNYGYTF. V is TRBV7-2 and J is TRBJ1-2, with 7 bases identical to TRBD1. Trimming cost V 1 base and J 2 bases; bases outside gene matches: 10. Looked up from germline, CDR1 is SGHTA and CDR2 is FQGNSA. The CDR3 consists of 17 residues.

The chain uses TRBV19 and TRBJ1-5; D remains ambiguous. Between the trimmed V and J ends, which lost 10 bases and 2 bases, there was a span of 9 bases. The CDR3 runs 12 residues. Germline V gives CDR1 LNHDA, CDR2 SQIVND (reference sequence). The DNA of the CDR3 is TGTGCCACCGGTTCGGGCAATCAGCCCCAGCATTTT. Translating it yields CATGSGNQPQHF.